A selection of T cell receptor beta chains follows, all from one sample in a study of T cell responses to AZD1222 COVID-19 vaccine. Profiling relied on immunoSEQ multiplex PCR, and the TCRdb table lists in-frame clones only, not all of them. The data hold about 100,000 clones, with about 87% observed a single time. This sample comprised peripheral blood, obtained on day 0 of MenACWY control vaccination. These receptors were taken from an adult in good health. The conserved cysteine and the conserved F or W are not part of the CDR3 here.

>TRBV19|14
ASSINPLAPYNEQF
>TRBV27|14
ASSFQTGANTGELF
>TRBV4-2|15
ASSQDPRQWDAYEQY
>TRBV6-5|12
ASRRPDPNSPLH
>TRBV7-2|12
ASSSNRGHQPQH
>TRBV20-1|10
SASVADQPQH
>TRBV10-3|12
ATGEGFSTDTQY
>TRBV9|15
ASSPRSAGTNTGELF
>TRBV7-8|11
ASSRGMNTEAF
>TRBV7-8|14
ASSSSVGTESYEQY
>TRBV28|11
ASSLSGNYGYT
>TRBV5-1|12
ASSLDARNYGYT
>TRBV30|9
AWSVLYGYT
>TRBV7-8|13
ASSPDTGAEEKLF
>TRBV7-9|12
ASSLDGLSYEQY
>TRBV10-3|13
AISEGGRAGEKLF
>TRBV7-9|15
ASSLERLAGPQETQY
>TRBV28|13
ASQRRDRVGQPQH
>TRBV10-3|12
AILSSESSYEQY
>TRBV30|11
AWARTVQGAQY
>TRBV28|12
ASSRGGSNQPQH
>TRBV7-9|11
ASSLGRSDTQY
>TRBV30|9
AIYARDGYT
>TRBV29-1|11
SVGGEGGNTIY
>TRBV7-9|10
ASSIDTDTQY